The TCR beta chain under discussion was sequenced for a study of blood T cell repertoires in COVID-19. Some clones are missing from TCRdb's copy, which holds only in-frame ones; the method was immunoSEQ multiplex PCR. The sample shows 150,000 to 200,000 clones, more than 80% of them seen only once. The ends were cut back, 6 bases at V and 4 bases at J, with 9 bases in the middle. CDR3 size: 11 residues. The germline V gene encodes CDR1 DFQATT and CDR2 SNEGSKA (reference sequence). The receptor's source is a man aged 50-59 years with acute or convalescent COVID-19. This chain joins TRBV20-1 and TRBJ2-5; D gene uncertain. The sequenced material came from peripheral blood. The chain's CDR3 is CSATNRETQYF. In nucleotides, the CDR3 is TGCAGTGCAACGAACAGAGAGACCCAGTACTTC.